In its sample, the clone carrying this T cell receptor (beta chain) was seen once. A read error may account for a junction end that differs from germline. The sample comes from a study of cytomegalovirus exposure and HLA in healthy donors. The donors gave bone marrow, and they were healthy. Both 60 Vbeta primers and 13 Jbeta primers went into the PCR. Sequencing used immunoSEQ multiplex PCR; TCRdb keeps in-frame clones, though not all of them. The sample has over 100,000 clones, 69% seen once. Input material: PBMCs. The sequence came from an older woman in good health and CMV-seropositive.

The CDR3 loop reads CSAAWTGPGEPFF. CDR3 nucleotide sequence: TGCAGCGCCGCTTGGACAGGGCCTGGGGAGCCGTTTTTT. The chain joins TRBV29-1 to TRBJ2-2; 8 bases are a match to TRBD1. This CDR3 has 13 amino acids. The germline CDR1 and CDR2 sequences are SQVTM and ANQGSEA.